The rows below give T cell receptor beta chains drawn from one sample of a study of regulatory T cells in long-lasting Graves disease. TCRdb reprocessed the multiplex PCR reads with MiXCR, giving one entry per CDR3 protein. Of almost 350,000 distinct CDR3 sequences listed, around 19% are singletons. Material: peripheral blood mononuclear cells (PBMCs), obtained when the disease was refractory, from a patient treated with antithyroid drugs. The receptor source for this set is a female donor with Graves disease. CDR3s include the opening cysteine and the closing phenylalanine or tryptophan. The D gene is left open where the match is weak. Clone size, where shown, is once, few, many, or a class for clones that have expanded.

J gene	clone size	D gene	V gene	CDR3 DNA	CDR3 protein
TRBJ1-5	few	NA	TRBV6-1	TGTGCCAGCAGTCCTCAGCGGGGGGGCAATCAGCCCCAGCATTTT	CASSPQRGGNQPQHF
TRBJ2-7	many	TRBD2	TRBV3-1	TGTGCCAGCAGCCAAGATCGACTAGCGGTCTCCTACGAGCAGTACTTC	CASSQDRLAVSYEQYF
TRBJ2-1	few	NA	TRBV7-9	TGTGCCAGCAGCTTAGCGCTAAGTGCCACCATCAATGAGCAGTTCTTC	CASSLALSATINEQFF
TRBJ1-5	many	NA	TRBV12-3/TRBV12-4	TGTGCCAGCAGTTTCGAGGGCAGGGTCAATCAGCCCCAGCATTTT	CASSFEGRVNQPQHF
TRBJ1-4	many	TRBD1	TRBV18	TGTGCCAGCTCAACCGGGACAGGGCCCGAAAAACTGTTTTTT	CASSTGTGPEKLFF
TRBJ2-7	NA	TRBD2	TRBV5-8	TGTGCCAGCAGCCGGGGGGGGATGGGCCTGTACGAGCAGTACTTC	CASSRGGMGLYEQYF
TRBJ2-7	few	NA	TRBV9	TGTGCCAGCAGCGAGACGATCGACTACGAGCAGTACTTC	CASSETIDYEQYF
TRBJ2-2	NA	TRBD1	TRBV6-2/TRBV6-3	TGTGCCAGCAGGAAGGGTTCCGGGACAGGGGCGGTCGGGGAGCTGTTTTTT	CASRKGSGTGAVGELFF
TRBJ1-6	many	NA	TRBV11-2	TGTGCCAGCAGCTCACCACCCACATATTCAAATTCACCCCTCCACTTT	CASSSPPTYSNSPLHF
TRBJ2-2	NA	NA	TRBV6-2/TRBV6-3	TGTGCCTCGAGGCAAGGGGCGCGCACCGGGGAGCTGTTTTTT	CASRQGARTGELFF
TRBJ2-7	many	TRBD1	TRBV28	TGTGCCAGCAGTCTCCCCCGTGCAGGGACAGGGGTACGAGAGCAGTACTTC	CASSLPRAGTGVREQYF
TRBJ1-6	few	NA	TRBV19	TGTGCCAGTAGTTCCCGGGCGACAGGCATAAGATCACCCCTCCACTTT	CASSSRATGIRSPLHF
TRBJ2-3	NA	NA	TRBV7-9	TGTGCCAGCAGCTCCCGACAAGGATCTGAGGGGCATAGCACAGATACGCAGTATTTT	CASSSRQGSEGHSTDTQYF
TRBJ1-1	NA	TRBD1	TRBV4-3	TGCGCCAGCAGCCAGGACATCCCAAACAGACAGGGAATAGCTTTCTTT	CASSQDIPNRQGIAFF
TRBJ1-2	few	NA	TRBV25-1	TGTGCCAGCAGTGAAGAGAGTCGCGGGCCCTATGGCTACACCTTC	CASSEESRGPYGYTF
TRBJ2-7	many	TRBD2	TRBV27	TGTGCCAGCAGCCGTAGCGGGAGTGGGTACGAGCAGTACTTC	CASSRSGSGYEQYF
TRBJ2-7	NA	TRBD1	TRBV18	TGTGCCAGCTCACCTGAACAGGGGGCCTACGAGCAGTACTTC	CASSPEQGAYEQYF
TRBJ1-6	NA	NA	TRBV6-2/TRBV6-3	TGTGCCAGCAGGTACGGGACGTCAGGATCACCCCTCCACTTT	CASRYGTSGSPLHF
TRBJ1-1	few	NA	TRBV6-1	TGTGCCAGCAGGACAGGTCGGCGTGGGGCTGAAGCTTTCTTT	CASRTGRRGAEAFF
TRBJ2-5	many	TRBD2	TRBV7-2	TGTGCCAGCAGCAAAGGGACTAGCGGGGGGCCCGGGATTTCCCAGTACTTC	CASSKGTSGGPGISQYF
TRBJ1-2	many	NA	TRBV10-1	TGCGCCAGCAGTGGATGGACAGTAAATCACTATGGCTACACCTTC	CASSGWTVNHYGYTF
TRBJ1-5	few	TRBD1	TRBV28	TGTGCCAGCAGTTTGGCGGACAGGGTGAAGCAGCCCCAGCATTTT	CASSLADRVKQPQHF
TRBJ2-2	many	NA	TRBV27	TGTGCCAGCAGACTTACCGGACAGACCTACACCGGGGAGCTGTTTTTT	CASRLTGQTYTGELFF
TRBJ1-5	NA	NA	TRBV20-1	TGCAGTGCCAACCGGGACTTCAATCAGCCCCAGCATTTT	CSANRDFNQPQHF
TRBJ2-7	NA	NA	TRBV9	TGTGCCAGCAGCGTAGAAGGGGTCCCAACCTACGAGCAGTACTTC	CASSVEGVPTYEQYF
TRBJ2-7	few	NA	TRBV20-1	TGCAGTGCTAGAGATCCTCGGCGGGGGCGCTCCTACGAGCAGTACTTC	CSARDPRRGRSYEQYF
TRBJ2-7	NA	TRBD2	TRBV20-1	TGCAGTGCGGGAAGACTAGCGGGGATGTACGAGCAGTACTTC	CSAGRLAGMYEQYF
TRBJ1-4	once	NA	TRBV5-1	TGCGCCAGCAGCTTGGAGGGGACAACTAATGAAAAACTGTTTTTT	CASSLEGTTNEKLFF